This TCR beta chain was recorded in a study of T cells in Graves' hyperthyroidism and ophthalmopathy (dated by TCRdb to the late 2010s). For context, the study as a whole: Peripheral blood was collected at initial diagnosis, before any treatment. To identify distinguishing TCR V-J signatures, a discovery cohort of around 100 patients was used, comprising 43 with Graves' ophthalmopathy and around 57 with stable Graves' hyperthyroidism. Whether ophthalmopathy could be predicted prospectively was tested in an independent validation cohort made up of 18 to 20 hyperthyroidism patients plus 17 patients who later progressed to ophthalmopathy. The 100 discovery patients were randomly divided into training and test sets at a 7:3 ratio. In addition, the study compared T-cell repertoires in thyroid tissue and in blood from six Graves' hyperthyroidism patients. After sampling, hyperthyroidism patients received methimazole starting at 30 mg daily, and ophthalmopathy patients received high-dose intravenous methylprednisolone. The paper reports TCR Vbeta CDR3 sequencing of approximately 130 peripheral blood samples: 43 ophthalmopathy, approximately 74 hyperthyroidism and approximately 17 progressor patients. The investigation overall reported the following: Most expanded thyroid clonotypes (frequency above 0.001) were also found in blood, which suggests that blood repertoires may mirror thyroid immune responses. Ophthalmopathy was separated from stable hyperthyroidism by a 13 V-J signature model, with approximately 85% sensitivity and about 84% specificity obtained in cross-validation and 80%/75% obtained in testing. During validation, the model predicted progression to ophthalmopathy a median of approximately six months ahead of onset, with around 71% sensitivity and more than 72% specificity. No statistical method was used to fix the sample size in advance, and group allocation was not hidden from the investigators.

This clonotype was seen repeatedly, ten times or more. Its antigen has not been determined. Qualities for individual bases were not recorded, and no much larger clone is one base off. TCR beta CDR3 regions were amplified from RNA transcripts. The TCR CDR3 was subjected to a first round of RT-PCR using the HTBI primer set and the Qiagen OneStep RT-PCR kit. Libraries were constructed in a second round of multiplex PCR, after which size selection and purification were performed. Libraries were sequenced paired-end with 100 bp reads on an Illumina HiSeq2000. In the source study's methods: Raw data were processed with SOAPnuke, discarding reads with adapters, uncalled bases, mean Phred below 15, or no exact constant-primer or identifier match. High-quality paired reads were merged using COPE v1.2.5, and each unique nucleotide sequence was defined as a clonotype. MiTCR v1.1 was used to align clonotypes to the IMGT TRBV, TRBD and TRBJ reference segments. Analysis was restricted to V-J combinations with a frequency above 0.0001, which covered 99% to 99.2% of repertoires. A TCS score was defined as the ratio of F50 (clonal expansion) to E x V (chaos), with BLOSUM62-based TCRdist applied between CDR3 peptides within each V-J. Welch's t-statistics and random forest reduced 500 to 550 V-J features to 13, which were used in a naive Bayes classifier (R e1071). TCRdb applied fastp at Q25 and MiXCR to the public reads, then kept only in-frame beta chains. Rows matching on CDR3 protein sequence are summarized as one entry with the most common DNA and genes. V and J calls and clone size were set by TCRdb, not the authors. Present in this sample are some 440,000 distinct CDR3 sequences, 15% to 19% of which were seen just once. The leading ten clones occupy 7.5% to 8% of the sample.

Compared with germline, V lacks 4 bases and J lacks 0 bases; bases without a gene match: 2. CDR1 and CDR2, per the germline V gene (reference sequence), are GTSNPN and SVGIG. From cysteine to phenylalanine, the CDR3 is 13 amino acids long. The only DNA kept is the CDR3, 39 bases in frame from the first base. Stable Graves' hyperthyroidism was defined as the absence of progression to ophthalmopathy over 18 months of follow-up. Hyperthyroidism patients were newly diagnosed, had a disease duration of under 2 months, and were aged 18 to 65 years. Any patient with an uncontrolled infection, another autoimmune disease, pregnancy or lactation was excluded. Diagnoses relied on clinical symptoms, serum thyroxine and TRAb, thyroid ultrasound and orbital computed tomography. Ficoll-Paque density gradient centrifugation was used to isolate PBMCs from 9.5 to 10 ml of fresh peripheral blood. Trizol reagent was used to extract total RNA, and RNA quality was then checked on an Agilent 2100 Bioanalyzer.

The TCR was taken from a woman aged 18 to 35 with Graves' hyperthyroidism. Here the chain combines TRBV30 and TRBJ1-1; the central 7 bases match TRBD1. Material for sequencing was blood. The encoded CDR3 is CAWTGGMNTEAFF. The DNA is as follows: TGTGCCTGGACAGGGGGAATGAACACTGAAGCTTTCTTT.